This T cell receptor beta chain was found in a study of shared clonotypes between healthy human individuals. General study points: The diversity represented, both genetic and in exposure history, was limited by few donors. Some clonotypes were shared by all four sorted-subset donors, while others were not shared. The non-shared ones had lower generation probabilities than the shared ones.

Germline V gene data show CDR1 as MDHEN and CDR2 as SYDVKM. The V end lost 6 bases, the J end lost 8 bases, and 16 bases lay between the germline ends. The CDR3 covers 14 residues. The donors were adults (healthy and HIV-negative) with no recent acute infections or vaccinations. Original methodology: ImmunoSEQ supplied junction-only sequences lacking quality scores, so filtering was different. Assay used: immunoSEQ multiplex PCR; TCRdb lists only in-frame clones, some missing. For V, J and clone size, that table is used; D and trimming come from the DNA. The sample holds some 630,000 clones, about 78% seen once. A remark on this clone: Its target is unknown.

The rearrangement joins TRBV28 to TRBJ1-4; a possible D gene is TRBD1 (6 bases). The receptor was isolated from a woman aged 30 to 39 in good health. The sequenced sample consisted of memory CD4+ T cells sorted from blood. As to subset: CD45RA-negative fraction. The CDR3 DNA sequence: TGTGCCAGCAGCCAACAGGGTATTTGGGAAAAACTGTTTTTT. Amino acids: CASSQQGIWEKLFF.